The 29 T cell receptor beta chains below come from one sample, sequenced in a study of shared clonotypes between healthy human individuals. Assay used: immunoSEQ multiplex PCR; TCRdb lists only in-frame clones, some missing. This sample yields about 380,000 clones, of which 96% are seen a single time; about 0.32% belongs to the top ten. Sequencing was carried out using memory CD8+ T cells sorted from blood. The subset denotes: CD45RO+ cells pooled with CCR7-negative TemRA cells. The receptors shown here come from a man aged 25 to 40 in good health.

V usage is TRBV30 and J usage is TRBJ1-1; possible D gene TRBD1, 5 bases. The CDR3 is 13 residues long. In germline, CDR1 is GTSNPN, CDR2 SVGIG (reference sequence). V gave up 2 bases and J gave up 1 base, with 8 bases separating them. CDR3 sequence reads: CAWSTGGNTEAFF. The CDR3 bases are TGTGCCTGGAGTACCGGGGGGAACACTGAAGCTTTCTTT.

V and J are TRBV6-1 and TRBJ2-4; D ambiguous. This CDR3 region has 12 residues. The V gene lost 4 bases and the J gene lost 1 base, with 2 bases spanning the gap. Per germline, CDR1 MNHNS and CDR2 SASEGT. The CDR3 region has the DNA TGTGCCAGCAGTGCCGCCAAAAACATTCAGTACTTC. This encodes CASSAAKNIQYF.

The chain couples TRBV10-3 to TRBJ1-2; unclear D gene. The CDR3 has 13 amino acids. Germline values: CDR1 ENHRY, CDR2 SYGVKD. V shed 10 bases and J shed 8 bases, with 20 bases lying between them. The CDR3 DNA follows: TGTGCCACCTTGAAGGCGGACTTGGACGGCTACACCTTC. Its translation is CATLKADLDGYTF.

The V gene is TRBV7-9, the J gene TRBJ1-4, with 8 nucleotides matching TRBD1. The V segment lost 6 bases and the J segment 0 bases; nucleotides outside the gene matches: 6. This CDR3 region has 16 residues. Germline V gives CDR1 SEHNR, CDR2 FQNEAQ (reference sequence). The CDR3 DNA reads as TGTGCCAGCAGTAGGACAGGGCCCCCAACTAATGAAAAACTGTTTTTT. This encodes CASSRTGPPTNEKLFF.

The chain is built from TRBV29-1 and TRBJ2-7; 7 bases match TRBD1. Germline values: CDR1 SQVTM, CDR2 ANQGSEA. CDR3 length equals 13 residues. The V and J ends lost 1 base and 2 bases, in that order; junction bases with no gene match: 2. CDR3 sequence: CSVEGDSPYEQYF. DNA of the CDR3: TGCAGCGTTGAAGGGGACAGCCCCTACGAGCAGTACTTC.

V and J are TRBV5-1 and TRBJ2-5, with TRBD2 matching 7 bases. The germline gives CDR1 SGHRS, CDR2 YFSETQ. J was trimmed by 0 bases and V by 0 bases; bases with no gene match: 5. CDR3 size: 16 residues. The CDR3 region is CASSLEGRVYQETQYF. CDR3 nucleotide sequence: TGCGCCAGCAGCTTGGAGGGGAGGGTGTACCAAGAGACCCAGTACTTC. Combining the CDR3 with reference TRBV5-1 and TRBJ2-5 gives the whole variable domain KAGVTQTPRYLIKTRGQQVTLSCSPISGHRSVSWYQQTPGQGLQFLFEYFSETQRNKGNFPGRFSGRQFSNSRSEMNVSTLELGDSALYLCASSLEGRVYQETQYFGPGTRLLVL.

This rearrangement joins TRBV9 to TRBJ2-1; TRBD1 agrees at 9 bases. The V and J ends lost 3 bases and 0 bases, in that order; junction bases with no gene match: 10. The CDR3 has 18 residues. Germline lookup yields CDR1 SGDLS and CDR2 YYNGEE. CDR3 sequence reads: CASSDTTGGRGSYNEQFF. DNA for the CDR3: TGTGCCAGCAGCGACACGACAGGGGGTAGGGGCTCCTACAATGAGCAGTTCTTC.

The rearrangement links TRBV29-1 to TRBJ2-3; 7 bases are a match to TRBD2. The trim removed 3 bases at V and 4 bases at J, leaving 10 bases unmatched. Germline V gene data show CDR1 as SQVTM and CDR2 as ANQGSEA. The CDR3 is made up of 15 amino acids. The CDR3 nucleotides read TGCAGCGTTGACACTACCGGCGGGAGCCCAGATACGCAGTATTTT. This sequence encodes CSVDTTGGSPDTQYF.

The chain has TRBV30 and TRBJ2-3; 10 positions match TRBD2. V was clipped by 3 bases and J by 1 base; unmatched bases: 10. CDR1 is GTSNPN and CDR2 is SVGIG in the germline V gene (reference sequence). There are 17 residues in the CDR3. The CDR3 is CAWRPIAGGRGTDTQYF. In nucleotides, the CDR3 is TGTGCCTGGAGGCCCATAGCGGGAGGTCGGGGCACAGATACGCAGTATTTT. Supplemented by reference TRBV30 and TRBJ2-3, the full variable domain reads SQTIHQWPATLVQPVGSPLSLECTVEGTSNPNLYWYRQAAGRGLQLLFYSVGIGQISSEVPQNLSASRPQDRQFILSSKKLLLSDSGFYLCAWRPIAGGRGTDTQYFGPGTRLTVL.

This clone appeared a few times. This chain uses TRBV5-1 with TRBJ2-6, with 10 bases fitting TRBD2. CDR1 is SGHRS, CDR2 YFSETQ, per germline. The CDR3 has 19 amino acids. Trimming removed 2 bases from V and 1 base from J; junction bases left unmatched: 9. For the CDR3, the DNA is TGCGCCAGCAGCTTCGTACTGGCTAGCGGGGGTTCTGGGGCCAACGTCCTGACTTTC. Translating it yields CASSFVLASGGSGANVLTF.

The chain couples TRBV7-9 to TRBJ2-1; either TRBD1 or TRBD2 may fit D (5 bases each). Deletions cut 5 bases from V and 2 bases from J, with 13 bases between. From germline, CDR1 is SEHNR and CDR2 FQNEAQ (reference sequence). The CDR3 has 15 amino acids. The CDR3 DNA is TGTGCCAGCAGCCCCGGGCAGGGACCCTACAATGAGCAGTTCTTC. Its protein product is CASSPGQGPYNEQFF.

This chain links TRBV19 with TRBJ2-1; TRBD2 might be the D (6 bases). The V end lost 6 bases, the J end lost 5 bases, and 14 bases lay between the germline ends. Germline CDR1 LNHDA, CDR2 SQIVND (reference sequence). This CDR3 has 14 amino acids. The CDR3 loop is CASRRLGFDNEQFF. DNA for the CDR3: TGTGCCAGTAGGAGACTAGGGTTTGACAATGAGCAGTTCTTC.

Only one count was recorded for this clone. V gene TRBV7-9 combines with J gene TRBJ2-1, with D tentatively TRBD1 (5 bases). The CDR3 is 14 residues long. V was cut by 2 bases and J by 1 base, with 6 bases left in between. Germline CDR1 is SEHNR and CDR2 is FQNEAQ (reference sequence). In DNA form, the CDR3 reads TGTGCCAGCAGCTTATCAGGGTCCTACAATGAGCAGTTCTTC. It yields the protein CASSLSGSYNEQFF.

The chain combines TRBV5-1 with TRBJ2-5; a weak D match, TRBD2 (6 bases). The V end lost 2 bases, the J end lost 3 bases, and 17 bases lay between the germline ends. The CDR3 loop spans 16 amino acids. Germline CDR1 is SGHRS and CDR2 is YFSETQ. The chain's CDR3 is CASSFGGTGTKETQYF. CDR3 sequence (DNA): TGCGCCAGCAGCTTTGGAGGGACTGGAACCAAAGAGACCCAGTACTTC.

This clone has a handful of counts. V gene TRBV11-1 combines with J gene TRBJ1-1; D may be TRBD1 (6 bases). Trimming left V 5 bases short and J 4 bases short, with 17 bases between. The CDR3 sequence is 15 residues long. The germline V gene encodes CDR1 SGHAT and CDR2 FQDESV (reference sequence). The CDR3 loop reads CASSDTTGWGTEAFF. In nucleotides, the CDR3 is TGTGCCAGCAGCGATACAACAGGGTGGGGCACTGAAGCTTTCTTT.

The chain carries TRBV4-1 and TRBJ1-2; 9 bases align to TRBD1. The V gene end was trimmed by 4 bases and the J gene end by 3 bases; junction bases not matched to a gene: 6. Per the germline V gene, CDR1 is MGHRA and CDR2 is YSYEKL. The CDR3 length is 15 residues. Written as DNA, the CDR3 is TGCGCCAGCAGCCTAAGGGACAGGGAGTACTATGGCTACACCTTC. The encoded protein is CASSLRDREYYGYTF.

This clone was counted a single time. This rearrangement joins TRBV28 to TRBJ1-4; D is uncertain. The CDR3 loop spans 15 amino acids. Germline CDR1 MDHEN, CDR2 SYDVKM. V was clipped by 6 bases and J by 5 bases, with 16 bases between them. The DNA of the CDR3 is TGTGCCAGCAGAGATATGGACGGTCCAAATGAAAAACTGTTTTTT. It encodes CASRDMDGPNEKLFF.

The chain employs TRBV10-3 and TRBJ1-2; D is undetermined. CDR3 length equals 12 residues. Trimming shortened V by 4 bases and J by 0 bases, and 3 bases separated the two germline ends. Germline CDR1 reads ENHRY; CDR2 reads SYGVKD. This chain's CDR3 is CAISVTNYGYTF. CDR3 coding DNA: TGTGCCATCAGTGTCACTAACTATGGCTACACCTTC.

J is TRBJ1-2 and V is TRBV5-8; TRBD1 agrees at 9 bases. CDR1 SGHTS and CDR2 YDEGEE come from the germline V gene. The CDR3 totals 14 residues. The V gene end was trimmed by 4 bases and the J gene end by 7 bases; junction bases not matched to a gene: 8. The CDR3 here is CASSPTGGSGGYTF. DNA of the CDR3: TGTGCCAGCAGCCCTACAGGGGGCTCTGGTGGCTACACCTTC.

The chain carries TRBV6-1 and TRBJ2-4; D is unresolved. V was trimmed by 3 bases and J by 0 bases, leaving 9 bases between them. This CDR3 has 15 residues. The germline CDR1 and CDR2 sequences are MNHNS and SASEGT. In nucleotides, the CDR3 is TGTGCCAGCAGTGACGTAAGGATAGCCAAAAACATTCAGTACTTC. It translates to CASSDVRIAKNIQYF.

The chain recombines TRBV10-1 with TRBJ2-3, with D tentatively TRBD1 (5 bases). In germline, CDR1 is WNHNN, CDR2 SYGVQD (reference sequence). V was shortened by 6 bases and J by 2 bases, with 12 bases between the two germline ends. CDR3 length equals 14 residues. In nucleotides, the CDR3 is TGCGCCAGCAGGAAGGGGCTAAACACAGATACGCAGTATTTT. Translating it yields CASRKGLNTDTQYF.

The gene calls are TRBV5-4 and TRBJ1-3; D unresolved. CDR3 length: 15 amino acids. The V gene's germline CDR1 is SGHNT and CDR2 YYREEE (reference sequence). V lost 4 bases to trimming and J lost 0 bases, with 11 bases between them. The CDR3 spells CASSPGSHSGNTIYF. DNA of the CDR3: TGTGCCAGCAGCCCCGGCAGCCACTCTGGAAACACCATATATTTT.

V usage is TRBV6-1 and J usage is TRBJ2-1, with D possibly matching TRBD2 (5 bases). The germline V and J ends were trimmed by 1 base and 14 bases, with 12 bases remaining between them. The V gene's germline CDR1 is MNHNS and CDR2 SASEGT. The CDR3 loop spans 12 amino acids. The CDR3 here is CASSEVPGSEFF. CDR3 sequence (DNA): TGTGCCAGCAGTGAAGTTCCGGGGTCGGAGTTCTTC.

This sequence joins TRBV28 and TRBJ2-5; TRBD1 agrees at 9 bases. After removal of 2 bases from V and 9 bases from J, the junction contained 4 bases not matched to a gene. The CDR3 has 13 amino acids. CDR1 is MDHEN and CDR2 is SYDVKM in the germline V gene. In DNA, the CDR3 is TGTGCCAGCAGTTTAGGGACAGGGAAGGCCCAGTACTTC. It yields the protein CASSLGTGKAQYF.

The chain has TRBV5-1 and TRBJ1-2; D uncertain. The CDR3 spans 14 residues. Germline V gene lookup returns CDR1 SGHRS and CDR2 YFSETQ. V lost 0 bases, J lost 8 bases, and 14 bases lay in between. The CDR3 DNA reads TGCGCCAGCAGCTTGGCCATCGGCATAAGGGGCTACACCTTC. Its translation: CASSLAIGIRGYTF.

This chain uses TRBV19 with TRBJ2-7; 9 bases agree with TRBD2. The germline CDR1 and CDR2 sequences are LNHDA and SQIVND (reference sequence). The J segment lost 2 bases and the V segment lost 2 bases, leaving 4 bases of the junction unmatched. This CDR3 contains 15 residues. CDR3 region: CASSIFSGRTYEQYF. CDR3 nucleotides: TGTGCCAGTAGTATATTTAGCGGGAGAACCTACGAGCAGTACTTC.

This clone showed up just a few times. V usage is TRBV6-5 and J usage is TRBJ1-5, with D possibly being TRBD1 (5 bases). With 5 bases removed from V and 6 bases from J, the gap between germline ends came to 11 bases. Germline values: CDR1 MNHEY, CDR2 SVGAGI. This CDR3 has 13 residues. The CDR3 sequence is CASSVGGGQPQHF. In DNA, the CDR3 is TGTGCCAGCAGTGTGGGCGGGGGTCAGCCCCAGCATTTT.

V gene TRBV15 combines with J gene TRBJ1-2; D might be TRBD1 (6 bases). Germline V gene lookup returns CDR1 LNHNV and CDR2 YYDKDF (reference sequence). The CDR3 is made up of 16 amino acids. V lost 0 bases to trimming and J lost 8 bases, with 19 bases between them. The CDR3 is CATSRDQIWGASGYTF. CDR3 nucleotides: TGTGCCACCAGCAGAGATCAAATCTGGGGGGCGAGCGGCTACACCTTC.

The rearrangement joins TRBV14 to TRBJ2-1; 11 positions match TRBD2. Germline loops: CDR1 SGHDN, CDR2 FVKESK. The CDR3 runs 13 residues. The V segment lost 1 base and the J segment 14 bases; nucleotides outside the gene matches: 4. This CDR3 reads CASSQVLAGVKFF. In DNA, the CDR3 is TGTGCCAGCAGCCAAGTACTAGCGGGAGTTAAGTTCTTC. Using reference TRBV14 and TRBJ2-1 for the parts outside the CDR3, the full variable domain is EAGVTQFPSHSVIEKGQTVTLRCDPISGHDNLYWYRRVMGKEIKFLLHFVKESKQDESGMPNNRFLAERTGGTYSTLKVQPAELEDSGVYFCASSQVLAGVKFFGPGTRLTVL.